The 18 T cell receptor beta chains given below trace back to one sample, sequenced in a study of blood T cell repertoires in COVID-19 (dated by TCRdb to 2020 to 2021). Libraries were made using the immunoSEQ multiplex PCR assay. TCRdb provides this immuneACCESS table in a form limited to in-frame rearrangements. Some clones are lacking; in checked studies, under half of them reflect an unresolved V gene, and why the rest are absent is not known. This sample holds roughly 140,000 clones; roughly 80% were observed only once. Of the sample, roughly 6.5% is held by the ten largest clones. Sequenced: peripheral blood. Source of these receptors: a human donor in a cohort sampled during active COVID-19.

This chain links TRBV11-1 with TRBJ1-3; D is ambiguous. Per the germline V gene, CDR1 is SGHAT and CDR2 is FQDESV (reference sequence). The CDR3 loop spans 15 amino acids. The ends were cut back, 0 bases at V and 0 bases at J, with 6 bases in the middle. The CDR3: CASSLAGHSGNTIYF. CDR3 nucleotides: TGTGCCAGCAGCTTAGCTGGGCACTCTGGAAACACCATATATTTT.

The V and J genes are TRBV5-8 and TRBJ1-2, with 7 bases fitting TRBD1. CDR1 and CDR2 from the germline V gene are SGHTS and YDEGEE. This CDR3 has 15 residues. J lost 0 bases, V lost 4 bases, and 6 bases had no gene match. In DNA form, the CDR3 reads TGTGCCAGCAGCCGTGGGACAGCGTCTAACTATGGCTACACCTTC. This codes for CASSRGTASNYGYTF.

The rearrangement joins TRBV9 to TRBJ2-5; 7 bases are a match to TRBD1. CDR1 and CDR2 (germline): SGDLS, YYNGEE. CDR3 length equals 15 residues. J was trimmed by 5 bases and V by 4 bases; bases with no gene match: 11. The CDR3 protein is CASSPRSQGDETQYF. The CDR3 region has the DNA TGTGCCAGCAGCCCCCGGTCGCAGGGGGACGAGACCCAGTACTTC.

The V and J genes are TRBV3-1 (or the pseudogene TRBV3-2) and TRBJ1-3, with TRBD1 as a possible D gene (5 bases). CDR1 and CDR2 from the germline V gene are LGHDT and YNNKEL (reference sequence). Trimming removed 1 base from V and 4 bases from J, with 11 bases in between. CDR3 length: 15 residues. Here the CDR3 DNA reads TGTGCCAGCAGCCAAGTCTCAGGGATCGGAAACACCATATATTTT. Translation: CASSQVSGIGNTIYF.

The gene calls are TRBV7-3 and TRBJ2-1; 12 bases line up with TRBD1. Germline CDR1 SGHTA, CDR2 FQGTGA. The V gene end was trimmed by 4 bases and the J gene end by 8 bases; junction bases not matched to a gene: 9. This CDR3 is 16 amino acids long. The CDR3 here is CASSSDGTGGWDEQFF. Written as DNA, the CDR3 is TGTGCCAGCAGCTCGGACGGGACAGGGGGCTGGGATGAGCAGTTCTTC.

This clone was detected a few times. The V call is TRBV7-9, the J call TRBJ2-3; 11 bases map to TRBD1. The CDR3 length is 15 residues. V was pared by 1 base and J by 8 bases, with 5 bases of the junction left unmatched. Germline CDR1 reads SEHNR; CDR2 reads FQNEAQ (reference sequence). The CDR3 here is CASSLGGQGVGTQYF. The DNA of the CDR3 is TGTGCCAGCAGCTTAGGGGGACAGGGGGTCGGTACGCAGTATTTT.

This sequence joins TRBV7-2 and TRBJ2-3; 9 bases are shared with TRBD2. CDR3 length equals 16 residues. Germline CDR1 SGHTA, CDR2 FQGNSA. Germline trimming cut 2 bases from V and 8 bases from J; bases unmatched to any gene: 11. This CDR3 is CASSLIAAGGHSTQYF. CDR3 coding DNA: TGTGCCAGCAGCTTAATTGCAGCGGGGGGTCACAGTACGCAGTATTTT.

This chain joins TRBV13 and TRBJ1-1; D remains unclear. CDR1 and CDR2 (germline): PRHDT, FYEKMQ (reference sequence). The ends were cut back, 8 bases at V and 7 bases at J, with 14 bases in the middle. The CDR3 spans 12 residues. CDR3 DNA sequence: TGTGCCAGCGGGTCCCTCGGAGATGAAGCTTTCTTT. Translation gives CASGSLGDEAFF.

The V and J genes are TRBV28 and TRBJ1-1; maybe TRBD1 (5 bases). The CDR3 loop spans 13 amino acids. Looked up from germline, CDR1 is MDHEN and CDR2 is SYDVKM. V lost 7 bases and J 1 base, leaving 10 bases between the germline ends. The CDR3 DNA reads as TGTGCCAGCATACCCGGACAGAACACTGAAGCTTTCTTT. It is translated as CASIPGQNTEAFF.

V usage is TRBV4-3 and J usage is TRBJ1-3; D is perhaps TRBD1 (5 bases). Trimming left V 1 base short and J 2 bases short, with 12 bases between. Germline CDR1 LGHNA, CDR2 YSLEER. The CDR3 runs to 16 residues. CDR3 sequence: CASSQAPAGPGNTIYF. The DNA for the CDR3 is TGCGCCAGCAGCCAAGCCCCAGCAGGGCCTGGAAACACCATATATTTT.

The chain combines TRBV19 with TRBJ2-2; no clear D. The CDR3 sequence is 17 residues long. The germline V and J ends were trimmed by 5 bases and 4 bases, with 20 bases remaining between them. Germline values: CDR1 LNHDA, CDR2 SQIVND (reference sequence). CDR3 coding DNA: TGTGCCAGTAGTCCTGGGCACGGAACAACGAGCACCGGGGAGCTGTTTTTT. Its protein product is CASSPGHGTTSTGELFF.

The CDR3 coding sequence is TGTGCCTGGGCCCTTAAGGCGGGGGCTTATAATTCACCCCTCCACTTT. Residues: CAWALKAGAYNSPLHF. V gene TRBV30 combines with J gene TRBJ1-6; a weak D match, TRBD1 (6 bases). Trimming took 5 bases from V and 4 from J, leaving 18 bases between them. This CDR3 spans 16 amino acids. Germline CDR1 reads GTSNPN; CDR2 reads SVGIG (reference sequence). Filled out from reference TRBV30 and TRBJ1-6, the complete variable domain reads SQTIHQWPATLVQPVGSPLSLECTVEGTSNPNLYWYRQAAGRGLQLLFYSVGIGQISSEVPQNLSASRPQDRQFILSSKKLLLSDSGFYLCAWALKAGAYNSPLHFGNGTRLTVT.

This chain links TRBV7-6 with TRBJ2-1; 9 bases map to TRBD1. Germline CDR1 reads SGHVS; CDR2 reads FNYEAQ. V lost 5 bases, J lost 4 bases, and 6 bases stayed unmatched. This CDR3 has 15 residues. The CDR3: CASSAGTGLYNEQFF. The CDR3 DNA reads as TGTGCCAGCAGCGCGGGGACAGGGCTTTACAATGAGCAGTTCTTC. Filled out from reference TRBV7-6 and TRBJ2-1, the complete variable domain reads GAGVSQSPRYKVTKRGQDVALRCDPISGHVSLYWYRQALGQGPEFLTYFNYEAQQDKSGLPNDRFSAERPEGSISTLTIQRTEQRDSAMYRCASSAGTGLYNEQFFGPGTRLTVL.

This clone was counted a few times. The chain uses TRBV19 and TRBJ2-3; D possibly corresponds to TRBD1 (7 bases). Trimming took 10 bases from V and 1 from J, leaving 24 bases between them. In germline, CDR1 is LNHDA, CDR2 SQIVND (reference sequence). There are 17 residues in the CDR3. The CDR3 DNA sequence: TGTGCCACCGCCCACCCGCGCGGGACAGTCGGCACAGATACGCAGTATTTT. It translates to CATAHPRGTVGTDTQYF. The full variable domain, rest sourced from reference TRBV19 and TRBJ2-3, is DGGITQSPKYLFRKEGQNVTLSCEQNLNHDAMYWYRQDPGQGLRLIYYSQIVNDFQKGDIAEGYSVSREKKESFPLTVTSAQKNPTAFYLCATAHPRGTVGTDTQYFGPGTRLTVL.

This clone was counted only a few times. The genes are TRBV7-8 and TRBJ2-7, with TRBD2 matching 7 bases. Per the germline V gene, CDR1 is SGHVS and CDR2 is FQNEAQ. This CDR3 has 13 amino acids. V gave up 3 bases and J gave up 9 bases; unmatched junction bases: 8. In DNA form, the CDR3 reads TGTGCCAGCAGCTTCACACCAGGGAGGGGGCAGTACTTC. This gives the protein CASSFTPGRGQYF.

The V call is TRBV5-1, the J call TRBJ1-4; D call uncertain. Trimming shortened V by 0 bases and J by 8 bases, and 14 bases separated the two germline ends. This CDR3 contains 15 residues. From germline, CDR1 is SGHRS and CDR2 YFSETQ. The CDR3 region has the DNA TGCGCCAGCAGCTTGGTAGCGGCGGTGGGAGAAAAACTGTTTTTT. This encodes CASSLVAAVGEKLFF.

This rearrangement joins TRBV19 to TRBJ1-1; 9 bases fit TRBD1. V gave up 5 bases and J gave up 4 bases; unmatched junction bases: 8. The CDR3 consists of 15 residues. CDR1 and CDR2 from the germline V gene are LNHDA and SQIVND (reference sequence). CDR3: CASSPPQGAGTEAFF. CDR3 in DNA: TGTGCCAGTAGTCCCCCACAGGGGGCGGGCACTGAAGCTTTCTTT. Full variable domain (outside the CDR3, taken from reference TRBV19 and TRBJ1-1): DGGITQSPKYLFRKEGQNVTLSCEQNLNHDAMYWYRQDPGQGLRLIYYSQIVNDFQKGDIAEGYSVSREKKESFPLTVTSAQKNPTAFYLCASSPPQGAGTEAFFGQGTRLTVV.

This clone was counted only a few times. The chain is built from TRBV3-1 (or the pseudogene TRBV3-2) and TRBJ1-6; D remains unclear. CDR1 is LGHDT, CDR2 YNNKEL, per germline (reference sequence). Trimming shortened V by 1 base and J by 9 bases, and 13 bases separated the two germline ends. CDR3 length: 15 amino acids. The CDR3 spells CASSQGGLAGSPLHF. In nucleotides, the CDR3 is TGTGCCAGCAGCCAAGGAGGTCTCGCCGGTTCACCCCTCCACTTT.